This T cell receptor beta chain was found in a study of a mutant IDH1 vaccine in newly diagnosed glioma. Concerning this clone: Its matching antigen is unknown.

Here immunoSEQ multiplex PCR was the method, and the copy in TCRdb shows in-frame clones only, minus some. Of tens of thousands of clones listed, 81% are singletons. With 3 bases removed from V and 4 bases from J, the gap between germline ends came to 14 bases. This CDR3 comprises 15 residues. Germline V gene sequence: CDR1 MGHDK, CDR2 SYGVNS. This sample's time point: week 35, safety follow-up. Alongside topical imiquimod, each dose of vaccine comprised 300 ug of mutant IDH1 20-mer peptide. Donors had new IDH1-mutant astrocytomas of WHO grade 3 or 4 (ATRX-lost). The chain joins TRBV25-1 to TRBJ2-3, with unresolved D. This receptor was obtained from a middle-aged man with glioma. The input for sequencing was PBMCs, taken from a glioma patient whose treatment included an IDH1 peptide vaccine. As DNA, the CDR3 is TGTGCCAGCAGTGACGGTAGTAGTAATTCAGATACGCAGTATTTT. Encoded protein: CASSDGSSNSDTQYF.